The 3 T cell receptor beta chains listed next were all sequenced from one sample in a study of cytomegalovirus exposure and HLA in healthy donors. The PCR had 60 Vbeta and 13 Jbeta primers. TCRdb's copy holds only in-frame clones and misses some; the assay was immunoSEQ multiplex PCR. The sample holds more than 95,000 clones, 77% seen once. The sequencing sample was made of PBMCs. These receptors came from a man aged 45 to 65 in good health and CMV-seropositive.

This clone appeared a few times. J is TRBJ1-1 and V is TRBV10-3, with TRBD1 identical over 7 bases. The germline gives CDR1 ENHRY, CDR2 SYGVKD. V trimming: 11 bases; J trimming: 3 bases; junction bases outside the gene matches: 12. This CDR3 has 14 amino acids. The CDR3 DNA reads TGTGCCGCCAATCGACAGGGAGTGGACACTGAAGCTTTCTTT. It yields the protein CAANRQGVDTEAFF.

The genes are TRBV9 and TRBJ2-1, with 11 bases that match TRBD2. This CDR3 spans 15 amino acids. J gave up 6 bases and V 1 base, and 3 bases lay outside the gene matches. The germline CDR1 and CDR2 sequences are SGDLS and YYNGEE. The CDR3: CASSVSLAGVNEQFF. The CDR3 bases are TGTGCCAGCAGCGTATCACTAGCGGGAGTCAATGAGCAGTTCTTC. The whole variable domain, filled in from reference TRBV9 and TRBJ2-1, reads DSGVTQTPKHLITATGQRVTLRCSPRSGDLSVYWYQQSLDQGLQFLIQYYNGEERAKGNILERFSAQQFPDLHSELNLSSLELGDSALYFCASSVSLAGVNEQFFGPGTRLTVL.

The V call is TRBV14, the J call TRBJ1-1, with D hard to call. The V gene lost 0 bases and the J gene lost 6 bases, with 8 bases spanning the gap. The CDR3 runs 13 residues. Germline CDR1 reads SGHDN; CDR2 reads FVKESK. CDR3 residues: CASSQEEVSEAFF. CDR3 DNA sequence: TGTGCCAGCAGCCAAGAAGAGGTTTCTGAAGCTTTCTTT.